The sample holds one count of the clone carrying this TCR beta chain. These data originate in a study of shared clonotypes between healthy human individuals. Over several immunoSEQ plates, each subset's genomic DNA was distributed in even portions. The repertoire was sequenced with immunoSEQ multiplex PCR; TCRdb's copy has only in-frame clones and lacks some. The repertoire holds approximately 510,000 clones, with 70% to 80% as singletons. Genomic DNA for unsorted samples, which was extracted with the QIAamp DNA Blood Mini kit, came from about 90 million PBMCs. CDR1 and CDR2 from the germline V gene are SGHNT and YYREEE (reference sequence). V lost 4 bases, J lost 0 bases, and 5 bases stayed unmatched. This CDR3 has 16 amino acids.

The material sequenced was PBMCs. The receptor was isolated from a woman aged 40 to 50 in good health. Some clones in this sample may be carry-over from other donors' samples. V usage is TRBV5-4 and J usage is TRBJ2-2; TRBD1 agrees at 8 bases. This chain's CDR3 is CASSPRTGSNTGELFF. The CDR3 coding sequence is TGTGCCAGCAGCCCCAGGACAGGGTCGAACACCGGGGAGCTGTTTTTT.